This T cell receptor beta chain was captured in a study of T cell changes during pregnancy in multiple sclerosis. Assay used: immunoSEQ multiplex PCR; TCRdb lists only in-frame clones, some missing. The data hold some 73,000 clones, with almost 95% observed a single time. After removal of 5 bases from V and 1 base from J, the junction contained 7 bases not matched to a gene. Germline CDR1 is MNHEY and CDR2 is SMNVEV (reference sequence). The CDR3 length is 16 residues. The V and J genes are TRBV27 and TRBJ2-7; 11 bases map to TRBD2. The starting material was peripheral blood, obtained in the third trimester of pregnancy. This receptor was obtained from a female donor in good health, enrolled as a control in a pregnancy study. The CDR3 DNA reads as TGTGCCAGCAGTCGGACAGGGACTAGCGGATCCTACGAGCAGTACTTC. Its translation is CASSRTGTSGSYEQYF.